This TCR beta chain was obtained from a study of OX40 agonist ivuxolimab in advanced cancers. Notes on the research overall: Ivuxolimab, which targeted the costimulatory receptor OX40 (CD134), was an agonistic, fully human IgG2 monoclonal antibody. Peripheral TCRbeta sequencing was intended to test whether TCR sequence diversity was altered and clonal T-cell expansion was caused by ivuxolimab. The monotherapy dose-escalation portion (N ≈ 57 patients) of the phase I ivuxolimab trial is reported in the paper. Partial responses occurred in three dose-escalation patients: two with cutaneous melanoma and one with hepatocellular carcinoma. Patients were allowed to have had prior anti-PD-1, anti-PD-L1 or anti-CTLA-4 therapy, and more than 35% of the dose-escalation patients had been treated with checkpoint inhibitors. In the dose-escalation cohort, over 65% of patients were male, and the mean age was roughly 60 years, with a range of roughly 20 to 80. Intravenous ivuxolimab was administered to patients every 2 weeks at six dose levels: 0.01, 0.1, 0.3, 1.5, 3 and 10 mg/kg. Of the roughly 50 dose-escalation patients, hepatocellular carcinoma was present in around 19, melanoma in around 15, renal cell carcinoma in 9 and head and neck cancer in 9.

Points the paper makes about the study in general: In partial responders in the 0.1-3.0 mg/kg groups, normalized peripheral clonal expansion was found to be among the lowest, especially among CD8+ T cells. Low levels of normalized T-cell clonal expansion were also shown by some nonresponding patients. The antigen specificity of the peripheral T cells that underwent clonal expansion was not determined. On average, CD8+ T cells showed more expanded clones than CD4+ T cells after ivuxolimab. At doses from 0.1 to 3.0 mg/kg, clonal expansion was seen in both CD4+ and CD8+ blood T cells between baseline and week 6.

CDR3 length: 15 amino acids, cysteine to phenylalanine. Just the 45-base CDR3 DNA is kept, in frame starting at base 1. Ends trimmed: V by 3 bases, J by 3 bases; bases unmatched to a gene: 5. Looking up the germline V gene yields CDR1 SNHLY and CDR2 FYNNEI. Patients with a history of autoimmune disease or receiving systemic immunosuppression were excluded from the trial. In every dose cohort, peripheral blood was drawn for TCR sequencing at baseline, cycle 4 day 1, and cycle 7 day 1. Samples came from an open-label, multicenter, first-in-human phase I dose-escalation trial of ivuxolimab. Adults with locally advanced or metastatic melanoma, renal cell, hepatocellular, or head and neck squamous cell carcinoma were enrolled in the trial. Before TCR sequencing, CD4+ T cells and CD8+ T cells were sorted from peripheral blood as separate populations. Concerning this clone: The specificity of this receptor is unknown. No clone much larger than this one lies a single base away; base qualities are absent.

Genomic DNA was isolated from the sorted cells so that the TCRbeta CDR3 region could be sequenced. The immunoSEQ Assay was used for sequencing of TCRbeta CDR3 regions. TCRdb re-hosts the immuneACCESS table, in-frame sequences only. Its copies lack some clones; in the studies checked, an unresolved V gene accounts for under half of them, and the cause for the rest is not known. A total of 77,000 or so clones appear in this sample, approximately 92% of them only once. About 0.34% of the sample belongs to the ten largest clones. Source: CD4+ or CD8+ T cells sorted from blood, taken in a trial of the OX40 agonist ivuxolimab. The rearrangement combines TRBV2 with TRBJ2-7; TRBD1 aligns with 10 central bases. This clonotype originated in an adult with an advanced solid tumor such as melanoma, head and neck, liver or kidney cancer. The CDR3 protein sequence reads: CASSEGTGDLYEQYF. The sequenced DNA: TGTGCCAGCAGTGAGGGGACAGGGGACCTCTACGAGCAGTACTTC.